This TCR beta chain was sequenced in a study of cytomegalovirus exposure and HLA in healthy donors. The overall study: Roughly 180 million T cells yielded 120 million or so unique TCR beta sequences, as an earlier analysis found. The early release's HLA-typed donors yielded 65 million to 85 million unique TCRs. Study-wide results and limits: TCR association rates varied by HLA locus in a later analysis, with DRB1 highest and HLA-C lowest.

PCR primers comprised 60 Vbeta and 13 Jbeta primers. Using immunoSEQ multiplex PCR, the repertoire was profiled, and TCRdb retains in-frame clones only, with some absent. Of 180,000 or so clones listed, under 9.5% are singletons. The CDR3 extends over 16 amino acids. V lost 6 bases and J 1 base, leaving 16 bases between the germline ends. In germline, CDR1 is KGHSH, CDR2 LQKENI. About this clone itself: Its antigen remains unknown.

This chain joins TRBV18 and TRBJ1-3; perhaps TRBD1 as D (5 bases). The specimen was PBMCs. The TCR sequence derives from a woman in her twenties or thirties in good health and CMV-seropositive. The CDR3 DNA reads TGTGCCAGCTCTGCGGGACTTAGGATTTCTGGAAACACCATATATTTT. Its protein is CASSAGLRISGNTIYF.